Listed below are T cell receptor beta chains from one sample, sequenced in a study of identical twins. One entry per CDR3 protein results from TCRdb running MiXCR on the 5' RACE reads. The table includes around 280,000 distinct CDR3 sequences, under 9.5% detected once. This sample also belongs to another study, concerning yellow fever vaccine responses in identical twins.

Source material: memory (CD45RO+) T cells sorted from blood. The receptors stem from a woman under 30 in good health. The CDR3 runs from the conserved cysteine through the conserved F or W. Each record gives: V gene, J gene, CDR3 protein.

v_call: TRBV20-1
j_call: TRBJ2-7
cdr3_aa: CSARDGERGVAEQYF

v_call: TRBV6-1
j_call: TRBJ2-1
cdr3_aa: CASRQGHAIPGQFF

v_call: TRBV28
j_call: TRBJ2-3
cdr3_aa: CASSTLLAGAQDTQYF

v_call: TRBV6-1
j_call: TRBJ1-6
cdr3_aa: CASRRQGADSPLHF

v_call: TRBV7-2
j_call: TRBJ2-5
cdr3_aa: CASSYNRGSQETQYF

v_call: TRBV12-5
j_call: TRBJ2-4
cdr3_aa: CASGPTQRQGNIQYF

v_call: TRBV7-8
j_call: TRBJ1-1
cdr3_aa: CASSLGIYNTEAFF

v_call: TRBV12-3/TRBV12-4
j_call: TRBJ1-1
cdr3_aa: CASSFIAVRGSTEAFF

v_call: TRBV5-1
j_call: TRBJ1-2
cdr3_aa: CASSLAGQNYGYTF

v_call: TRBV20-1
j_call: TRBJ2-1
cdr3_aa: CSARGTSGRATATHEQFF

v_call: TRBV11-2
j_call: TRBJ2-1
cdr3_aa: CASSLQIGTSTEQFF

v_call: TRBV27
j_call: TRBJ1-5
cdr3_aa: CASSPRQGAVGNQPQHF

v_call: TRBV10-1
j_call: TRBJ1-2
cdr3_aa: CASSPGSAGGYTF

v_call: TRBV10-3
j_call: TRBJ2-7
cdr3_aa: CAISERGAGSYEQYF

v_call: TRBV6-4
j_call: TRBJ2-1
cdr3_aa: CASSAIDASPNEQFF

v_call: TRBV28
j_call: TRBJ2-5
cdr3_aa: CASGQTAGETQYF

v_call: TRBV7-9
j_call: TRBJ2-7
cdr3_aa: CASSLMGQGTEQYF

v_call: TRBV5-6
j_call: TRBJ2-5
cdr3_aa: CASSPVLAGFQETQYF

v_call: TRBV6-6
j_call: TRBJ1-6
cdr3_aa: CASSLGNSPLHF

v_call: TRBV5-1
j_call: TRBJ2-1
cdr3_aa: CAGSPAGAYNEQFF

v_call: TRBV2
j_call: TRBJ2-2
cdr3_aa: CASSEEQYTGELFF

v_call: TRBV20-1
j_call: TRBJ1-2
cdr3_aa: CSARAPQPPGYTF

v_call: TRBV11-3
j_call: TRBJ1-1
cdr3_aa: CASSGQNTEAFF